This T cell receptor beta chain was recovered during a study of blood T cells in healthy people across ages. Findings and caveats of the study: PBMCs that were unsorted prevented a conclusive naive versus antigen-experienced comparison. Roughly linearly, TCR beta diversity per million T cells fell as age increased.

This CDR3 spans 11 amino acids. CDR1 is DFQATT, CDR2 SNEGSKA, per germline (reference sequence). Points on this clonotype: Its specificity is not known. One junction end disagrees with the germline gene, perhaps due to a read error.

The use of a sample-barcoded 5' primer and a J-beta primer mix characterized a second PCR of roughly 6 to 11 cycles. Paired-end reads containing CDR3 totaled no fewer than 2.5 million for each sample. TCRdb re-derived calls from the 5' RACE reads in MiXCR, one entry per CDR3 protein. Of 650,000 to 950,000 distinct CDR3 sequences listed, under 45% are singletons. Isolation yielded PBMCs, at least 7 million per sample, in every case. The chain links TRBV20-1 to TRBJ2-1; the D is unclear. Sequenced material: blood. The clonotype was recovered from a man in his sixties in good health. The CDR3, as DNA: TGCAGTGCTAGAGCACACAATGCGCAGTTCTTC. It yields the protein CSARAHNAQFF.